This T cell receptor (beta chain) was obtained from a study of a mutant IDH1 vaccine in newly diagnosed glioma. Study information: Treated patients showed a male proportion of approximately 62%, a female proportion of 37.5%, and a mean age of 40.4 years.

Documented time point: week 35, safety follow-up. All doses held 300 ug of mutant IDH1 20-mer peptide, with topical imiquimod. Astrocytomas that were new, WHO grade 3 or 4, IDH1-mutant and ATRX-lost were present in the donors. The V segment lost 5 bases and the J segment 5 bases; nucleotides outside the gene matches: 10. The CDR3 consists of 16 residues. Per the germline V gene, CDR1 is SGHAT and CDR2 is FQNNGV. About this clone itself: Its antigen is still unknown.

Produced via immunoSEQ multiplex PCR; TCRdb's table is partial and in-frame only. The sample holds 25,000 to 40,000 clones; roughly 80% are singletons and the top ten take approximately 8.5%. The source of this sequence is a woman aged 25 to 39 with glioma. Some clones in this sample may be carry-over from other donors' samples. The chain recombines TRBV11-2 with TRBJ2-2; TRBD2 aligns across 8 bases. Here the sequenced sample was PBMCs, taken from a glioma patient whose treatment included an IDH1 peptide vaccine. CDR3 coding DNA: TGTGCCAGCAGCCCCTCGGGGGGGAGTGGAACCGGGGAGCTGTTTTTT. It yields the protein CASSPSGGSGTGELFF.